A single T cell receptor beta chain is shown here with its context. Its antigen is not yet known. Base qualities are missing; no much larger clone stands one base away. Ficoll-Paque density gradient centrifugation was used to isolate PBMCs. For sequencing, an Illumina NovaSeq 6000 was employed. TCRalpha and TCRbeta cDNA libraries were constructed by 5'RACE with constant-segment primers, with sample barcodes and unique molecular identifiers being introduced. Trizol reagent was used to extract RNA from every sample. Library amplification was performed in two PCR steps, and a second sample barcode and Illumina TruSeq adapters were introduced in the second step. Sequencing of libraries was performed on an Illumina NovaSeq with 2 x 150 bp paired-end reads. Per the authors' processing: Reads were demultiplexed and collapsed into UMI-guided consensus sequences with migec v1.2.7. With mixcr v2.1.11, UMI consensuses were aligned to TRA and TRB V and J templates and assembled into clonotypes. Clonotypes were classified as expanded or contracted when called significant by both edgeR and NoisET, with noise models trained on biological replicates. For edgeR calls, a false discovery rate-adjusted p below 0.01 and a log2 fold-change threshold of 1 were applied. As an exploratory analysis of dynamics, PCA with hierarchical clustering was applied to max-normalized trajectories of the 1000 most abundant clonotypes. Each responding clone was given a CD4 or CD8 phenotype based on the CD4+ and CD8+ repertoires, which had been sequenced separately. The public sequencing data were trimmed at Q25 with fastp and processed into clonotypes with MiXCR by TCRdb, which kept only in-frame beta chains. Merged by CDR3 protein, the rows form single entries marked with the most common genes and DNA. TCRdb assigned the V and J calls; the authors' analysis was not used. Across this sample there are approximately 60,000 distinct CDR3 sequences, with 9% to 9.5% seen only once. In total, the top ten clones hold 1% to 1.4% of the sample.

This entry comes from a study of T-cell memory formation after mild COVID-19 (dated by TCRdb to the early 2020s). With regard to the full study: TCR sequence clusters from the two donors were found to be largely donor specific. In a couple of donors, T-cell clones that expanded and contracted after mild COVID-19 were tracked by sequencing TCRalpha and TCRbeta repertoires over time. The cohort comprised two young, previously healthy adult volunteers, one female and one male. Paper-wide results and their limitations: Some responding clones were detected in pre-infection memory, suggesting pre-existing cross-reactive memory T cells joined the SARS-CoV-2 response. Only two mild cases were covered by the study, and larger cohorts that include severe cases with pre-infection samples were considered necessary. From day 15 to 85, contracting clones showed balanced CD4/CD8 phenotypes, whereas a second wave of clones that expanded from day 15 to 37 leaned towards CD4+. Whether the second-wave clones peaking on day 37 were SARS-CoV-2 specific was not confirmed. Contracting CD4+ clones appeared mostly in the CM and EM memory subsets, whereas CD8+ clones were enriched in EMRA.

The receptor comes from a man aged 18-30 years who had mild COVID-19 (a few samples of this study predate the infection). The sample titles of this study are shuffled in the database, so cell type and time point are left out; the donor was told from shared clones. Material for sequencing was PBMCs or a T cell subset sorted from them (not recorded which).

The sequenced DNA: TGTGCCAGCAGCAGGGGGCGCTCGCCAGATACGCAGTATTTT. Its translation reads: CASSRGRSPDTQYF. Recombination linked TRBV7-2 to TRBJ2-3, with 7 central nucleotides matching TRBD1. Trimming accounts for 5 bases at V and 4 bases at J, while the number of junction bases matched to no gene is 6. The CDR3 contains 14 residues, cysteine and phenylalanine counted. Only the CDR3 portion is preserved as DNA: 42 bases, with reading frame beginning at the first base. Reading the germline V gene gives CDR1 SGHTA and CDR2 FQGNSA. The full variable domain, completed from the reference TRBV7-2 and TRBJ2-3 proteins outside the CDR3, reads GAGVSQSPSNKVTEKGKDVELRCDPISGHTALYWYRQSLGQGLEFLIYFQGNSAPDKSGLPSDRFSAERTGGSVSTLTIQRTQQEDSAVYLCASSRGRSPDTQYFGPGTRLTVL.